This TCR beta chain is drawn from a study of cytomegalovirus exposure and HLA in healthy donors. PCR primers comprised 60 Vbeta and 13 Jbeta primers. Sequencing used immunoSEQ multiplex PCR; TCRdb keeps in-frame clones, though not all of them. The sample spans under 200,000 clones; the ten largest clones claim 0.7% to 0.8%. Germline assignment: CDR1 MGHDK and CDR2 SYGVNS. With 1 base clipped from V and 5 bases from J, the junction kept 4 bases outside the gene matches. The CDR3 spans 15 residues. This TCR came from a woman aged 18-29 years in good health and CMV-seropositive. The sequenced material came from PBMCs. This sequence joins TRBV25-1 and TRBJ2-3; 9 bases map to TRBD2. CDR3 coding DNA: TGTGCCAGCAGTGAATTTGGCGGGAGGGTAGATACGCAGTATTTT. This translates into CASSEFGGRVDTQYF.